The T cell receptor beta chain under discussion was sequenced for a study of blood T cell repertoires in COVID-19 (dated by TCRdb to about 2020). For context, the study as a whole: Collaborator samples came from the United States, Italy and Spain and covered acute and convalescent phases of COVID-19. The dataset comprised deeply sampled blood TCRbeta repertoires from subjects exposed to, actively infected with, or recovered from COVID-19. The repertoires were made available in a free public database intended to serve as a resource for research on the immune response to SARS-CoV-2. Samples came from the ongoing ImmuneRACE study (first 160 participants) plus 1,254 subjects from 6 global collaborators. Where HLA class I and class II types were available, the types were taken from metadata supplied by the sample provider, not from assay-based typing. The prospective study material was composed of cDNA or gDNA derived from T cells, B-cell-depleted T cells, or PBMCs. Sample metadata almost always included a de-identified subject ID, COVID-19 status, age in years and sex.

TCRbeta CDR3 regions were amplified from genomic DNA using the immunoSEQ Assay, a bias-controlled multiplex PCR. Turning to the authors' computational methods: The number of nucleated cells in each sample was estimated by amplification of reference gene primers within the assay. Sequence reads were collapsed and filtered to measure the absolute abundance of every unique TCRbeta CDR3 rearrangement. For each sample, productive Simpson clonality was calculated by taking the square root of Simpson's diversity index across productive rearrangements. TCRdb limited this immuneACCESS table to in-frame rearrangements with V and J called. A share of clones is missing; checked studies link under half to unresolved V genes, and the rest is unexplained. Clone size and V and J calls were adopted from that table, with D and trimming inferred from the DNA. The sample table lists some 150,000 clones, 80% to 90% of them with a count of one. The top ten constitute 3% to 4% of the sample.

A second Seattle source provided samples from volunteer blood donors who had recovered from COVID-19. The collaborating institutions used their own protocols to collect whole blood in K2EDTA tubes. For TCRbeta analysis, collaborators shipped samples in one of three forms: frozen whole blood, isolated PBMCs, or DNA extracted from either of those sample types. Broader findings and caveats from the paper: The amount of clinical and demographic metadata varied by source and participant and was provided uncurated.

This clone was counted only a few times. It lacks a known antigen. There are no base qualities to consult, and no much larger clone falls within one base. Source material: peripheral blood. The TCR originated in a woman aged 60-75 years who had recovered from COVID-19.

The nucleotide sequence reads as follows: TGTGCCAGCCAGGAGGGTCCCGGGGAGCTGTTTTTT. Its protein reads: CASQEGPGELFF. The chain joins TRBV7-9 to TRBJ2-2; tentative D gene TRBD2, with 6 bases matching. The cysteine opens and the phenylalanine closes a CDR3 of 12 amino acids. Just CDR3 DNA is preserved here, 36 bases in frame from base 1. Trimming removed 8 bases from V and 6 bases from J, leaving 10 bases between the germline ends. In the germline V gene (reference sequence), CDR1 corresponds to SEHNR and CDR2 to FQNEAQ.